Listed below are T cell receptor beta chains from one sample, sequenced in a study of T-cell reconstitution after alpha-beta-depleted transplantation in children. TCRdb re-called the PCR reads through MiXCR, storing one row per CDR3 protein. The sample has 300,000 to 400,000 distinct CDR3 sequences, around 25% seen once. The sample consisted of PBMCs, mostly from graft donor cells, taken 180 days after TCRalphabeta/CD19-depleted stem cell transplant. Receptors were obtained from a male patient younger than 18 who had a stem cell transplant for acute lymphoblastic leukemia, so the T cells may come from the graft donor. Each CDR3 is given with its conserved first and last residue. D genes are given only for firm matches. Not every row has a clone size; where given, it reads once, few, many or a size class.

CATSRDSRFRYF	TGTGCCACCAGCAGAGATAGCCGTTTCCGGTACTTC	TRBV15	.	TRBJ2-7	.
CASSLLTGGYNEQFF	TGTGCCAGCAGCCTTTTAACGGGAGGATACAATGAGCAGTTCTTC	TRBV11-2	.	TRBJ2-1	TRBD2
CASSLPGGPYNEQFF	TGCGCCAGCAGCTTGCCGGGAGGGCCTTACAATGAGCAGTTCTTC	TRBV5-1	few	TRBJ2-1	TRBD2
CASSLIVRNNEQFF	TGTGCCAGCAGCTTAATTGTCCGGAACAATGAGCAGTTCTTC	TRBV11-2	few	TRBJ2-1	.
CASSYSDGGQETQYF	TGTGCCAGCAGTTACTCGGACGGGGGGCAAGAGACCCAGTACTTC	TRBV6-5	.	TRBJ2-5	TRBD2
CSAPHLNTEAFF	TGCAGTGCTCCCCACCTGAACACTGAAGCTTTCTTT	TRBV20-1	few	TRBJ1-1	.
CASSLLGTSDLSEQYF	TGTGCCAGCAGTTTACTTGGGACTAGCGACCTCAGCGAGCAGTACTTC	TRBV27	few	TRBJ2-7	TRBD2
CASSPAMTGRWQPQHF	TGTGCCAGCAGCCCTGCCATGACCGGCCGTTGGCAGCCCCAGCATTTT	TRBV7-9	few	TRBJ1-5	.
CASSLNREAYEQYF	TGTGCCAGCAGCTTAAACAGGGAAGCCTACGAGCAGTACTTC	TRBV7-6	.	TRBJ2-7	.
CSAPGGNTEAFF	TGCAGCGCCCCGGGGGGTAACACTGAAGCTTTCTTT	TRBV29-1	few	TRBJ1-1	.
CASSLLGRFGGKETQYF	TGTGCCAGCAGCTTATTGGGGAGATTTGGGGGCAAAGAGACCCAGTACTTC	TRBV7-2	few	TRBJ2-5	.
CASSLVGGNNQPQHF	TGCGCCAGCAGCTTGGTGGGGGGGAACAATCAGCCCCAGCATTTT	TRBV5-1	.	TRBJ1-5	.
CASSEGTSGKRQFF	TGTGCCAGCAGTGAGGGGACTAGCGGGAAAAGGCAGTTCTTC	TRBV2	few	TRBJ2-1	TRBD2
CASSPALGWPNSYEQYF	TGTGCCAGCAGCCCCGCACTGGGGTGGCCGAACTCCTACGAGCAGTACTTC	TRBV7-9	few	TRBJ2-7	.
CASSFGASRGYEQYF	TGCGCCAGCAGCTTTGGGGCTTCAAGAGGCTACGAGCAGTACTTC	TRBV5-1	.	TRBJ2-7	.
CSARPSSGAYNEQFF	TGCAGTGCTAGACCCTCCAGCGGGGCCTACAATGAGCAGTTCTTC	TRBV20-1	.	TRBJ2-1	TRBD2
CSASDRGLGYTF	TGCAGTGCCTCCGACAGGGGGCTTGGCTACACCTTC	TRBV20-1	many	TRBJ1-2	TRBD1
CASRPRKGRYEQYF	TGTGCCAGCAGACCTAGAAAGGGACGCTACGAGCAGTACTTC	TRBV12-3/TRBV12-4	few	TRBJ2-7	.
CASSPIFEAGTEAFF	TGTGCCAGCAGTCCTATCTTTGAAGCGGGCACTGAAGCTTTCTTT	TRBV27	once	TRBJ1-1	.
CASSQGTGTTAKNIQYF	TGCGCCAGCAGCCAAGGAACCGGGACAACTGCCAAAAACATTCAGTACTTC	TRBV4-1	.	TRBJ2-4	.
CASSYAGREQFF	TGTGCCAGCAGTTACGCGGGACGTGAGCAGTTCTTC	TRBV6-2/TRBV6-3	few	TRBJ2-1	.
CSARGLAGVNEQFF	TGCAGTGCTAGAGGATTAGCGGGAGTCAATGAGCAGTTCTTC	TRBV20-1	.	TRBJ2-1	TRBD2
CASSPPMGLIYGYTF	TGTGCCAGCTCACCACCGATGGGTCTTATCTATGGCTACACCTTC	TRBV18	.	TRBJ1-2	.
CASSSNRGSWGTQYF	TGTGCCAGCAGCTCCAATAGAGGTTCCTGGGGGACCCAGTACTTC	TRBV7-9	few	TRBJ2-5	.
CASSMAGELFF	TGTGCCAGTAGTATGGCCGGGGAGCTGTTTTTT	TRBV19	.	TRBJ2-2	.
CSAIPLRSEAFF	TGCAGTGCTATACCCCTGCGGTCTGAAGCTTTCTTT	TRBV20-1	few	TRBJ1-1	.
CASRLQGGTYNEQFF	TGCGCCAGCAGACTTCAGGGGGGAACCTACAATGAGCAGTTCTTC	TRBV4-1	.	TRBJ2-1	.
CASSSVPGRGSSGNTIYF	TGTGCCAGCAGTTCCGTACCCGGACGGGGTTCCTCTGGAAACACCATATATTTT	TRBV12-3/TRBV12-4	few	TRBJ1-3	.
CSDGSASRSTEAFF	TGCAGCGACGGGAGCGCCTCGCGTAGCACTGAAGCTTTCTTT	TRBV29-1	.	TRBJ1-1	.
CASTGTPYEQYF	TGTGCCAGTACCGGGACCCCCTACGAGCAGTACTTC	TRBV28	.	TRBJ2-7	.
CSAREQAAGTYNEQFF	TGCAGTGCTAGAGAGCAAGCGGCGGGGACCTACAATGAGCAGTTCTTC	TRBV20-1	few	TRBJ2-1	.
CASRKDNSYEQYF	TGTGCCAGCAGAAAGGACAACTCCTACGAGCAGTACTTC	TRBV6-1	few	TRBJ2-7	.
CSVNQGASYEQYF	TGCAGTGTCAACCAGGGGGCGTCGTACGAGCAGTACTTC	TRBV20-1	.	TRBJ2-7	TRBD1
CASSLTGIQTFGFNEQFF	TGTGCCAGCTCCTTGACAGGGATTCAGACTTTTGGTTTCAATGAGCAGTTCTTC	TRBV18	few	TRBJ2-1	TRBD1
CSVEDSSGSAQFF	TGCAGCGTTGAAGATAGTAGCGGGAGTGCACAGTTCTTC	TRBV29-1	few	TRBJ2-1	TRBD2
CASSQVRTDTQYF	TGTGCCAGCAGCCAAGTCCGGACAGATACGCAGTATTTT	TRBV4-2	.	TRBJ2-3	.
CASSYDRGQGDTQYF	TGTGCCAGCAGTTACGACAGGGGGCAGGGAGATACGCAGTATTTT	TRBV6-5	few	TRBJ2-3	TRBD1
CSVQSPGFLEQYF	TGCAGCGTTCAAAGCCCCGGGTTCTTGGAGCAGTACTTC	TRBV29-1	.	TRBJ2-7	.
CASSLGESNQPQHF	TGTGCCAGCAGCTTAGGGGAAAGCAATCAGCCCCAGCATTTT	TRBV7-9	few	TRBJ1-5	.
CASSLRSLWASNVRLDSAYNEQFF	TGCGCCAGCAGCTTAAGAAGCTTATGGGCTTCGAACGTGAGGCTGGATTCCGCCTACAATGAGCAGTTCTTC	TRBV5-1	few	TRBJ2-1	.
CASSLVGADYCYTF	TGTGCCAGCAGCTTAGTGGGAGCTGACTATTGCTACACCTTC	TRBV7-9	.	TRBJ1-2	.
CASSPWTGGTYSNQPQHF	TGTGCCAGCAGTCCTTGGACAGGGGGGACCTATAGCAATCAGCCCCAGCATTTT	TRBV12-3/TRBV12-4	few	TRBJ1-5	TRBD1
CASSHTTRTTGAFF	TGTGCCAGCAGCCATACAACGCGGACCACGGGGGCTTTCTTT	TRBV3-1	.	TRBJ1-1	.
CATSRDPAGGEPNTGELFF	TGTGCCACCAGCAGAGATCCCGCGGGGGGTGAACCGAACACCGGGGAGCTGTTTTTT	TRBV15	few	TRBJ2-2	TRBD2
CASSPGAGSYEQYF	TGTGCCAGCAGCCCCGGGGCTGGTTCCTACGAGCAGTACTTC	TRBV7-9	many	TRBJ2-7	.
CASIQGTQLQETQYF	TGCGCCAGCATCCAAGGGACGCAGCTCCAAGAGACCCAGTACTTC	TRBV5-1	few	TRBJ2-5	.
CASSLSFSTDTQYF	TGTGCCAGCAGCCTCTCTTTCAGCACAGATACGCAGTATTTT	TRBV7-6	.	TRBJ2-3	.
CASRAEKLFF	TGTGCCAGTAGGGCAGAAAAACTGTTTTTT	TRBV19	.	TRBJ1-4	.
CASSPGTSGPSYEQYF	TGTGCCAGCAGCCCCGGGACTAGCGGTCCCTCCTACGAGCAGTACTTC	TRBV7-6	.	TRBJ2-7	TRBD2
CASSLITSSTDTQYF	TGCGCCAGCAGCTTGATAACTAGCAGCACAGATACGCAGTATTTT	TRBV5-1	few	TRBJ2-3	.
CAILTWGELFF	TGCGCCATTCTGACCTGGGGGGAGCTGTTTTTT	TRBV5-1	.	TRBJ2-2	.
CSARDGRGNTGELFF	TGCAGTGCTAGAGATGGACGGGGCAACACCGGGGAGCTGTTTTTT	TRBV20-1	.	TRBJ2-2	.
CASTIVRGDQPQHF	TGTGCCAGCACCATAGTCAGGGGGGATCAGCCCCAGCATTTT	TRBV12-3/TRBV12-4	.	TRBJ1-5	TRBD1